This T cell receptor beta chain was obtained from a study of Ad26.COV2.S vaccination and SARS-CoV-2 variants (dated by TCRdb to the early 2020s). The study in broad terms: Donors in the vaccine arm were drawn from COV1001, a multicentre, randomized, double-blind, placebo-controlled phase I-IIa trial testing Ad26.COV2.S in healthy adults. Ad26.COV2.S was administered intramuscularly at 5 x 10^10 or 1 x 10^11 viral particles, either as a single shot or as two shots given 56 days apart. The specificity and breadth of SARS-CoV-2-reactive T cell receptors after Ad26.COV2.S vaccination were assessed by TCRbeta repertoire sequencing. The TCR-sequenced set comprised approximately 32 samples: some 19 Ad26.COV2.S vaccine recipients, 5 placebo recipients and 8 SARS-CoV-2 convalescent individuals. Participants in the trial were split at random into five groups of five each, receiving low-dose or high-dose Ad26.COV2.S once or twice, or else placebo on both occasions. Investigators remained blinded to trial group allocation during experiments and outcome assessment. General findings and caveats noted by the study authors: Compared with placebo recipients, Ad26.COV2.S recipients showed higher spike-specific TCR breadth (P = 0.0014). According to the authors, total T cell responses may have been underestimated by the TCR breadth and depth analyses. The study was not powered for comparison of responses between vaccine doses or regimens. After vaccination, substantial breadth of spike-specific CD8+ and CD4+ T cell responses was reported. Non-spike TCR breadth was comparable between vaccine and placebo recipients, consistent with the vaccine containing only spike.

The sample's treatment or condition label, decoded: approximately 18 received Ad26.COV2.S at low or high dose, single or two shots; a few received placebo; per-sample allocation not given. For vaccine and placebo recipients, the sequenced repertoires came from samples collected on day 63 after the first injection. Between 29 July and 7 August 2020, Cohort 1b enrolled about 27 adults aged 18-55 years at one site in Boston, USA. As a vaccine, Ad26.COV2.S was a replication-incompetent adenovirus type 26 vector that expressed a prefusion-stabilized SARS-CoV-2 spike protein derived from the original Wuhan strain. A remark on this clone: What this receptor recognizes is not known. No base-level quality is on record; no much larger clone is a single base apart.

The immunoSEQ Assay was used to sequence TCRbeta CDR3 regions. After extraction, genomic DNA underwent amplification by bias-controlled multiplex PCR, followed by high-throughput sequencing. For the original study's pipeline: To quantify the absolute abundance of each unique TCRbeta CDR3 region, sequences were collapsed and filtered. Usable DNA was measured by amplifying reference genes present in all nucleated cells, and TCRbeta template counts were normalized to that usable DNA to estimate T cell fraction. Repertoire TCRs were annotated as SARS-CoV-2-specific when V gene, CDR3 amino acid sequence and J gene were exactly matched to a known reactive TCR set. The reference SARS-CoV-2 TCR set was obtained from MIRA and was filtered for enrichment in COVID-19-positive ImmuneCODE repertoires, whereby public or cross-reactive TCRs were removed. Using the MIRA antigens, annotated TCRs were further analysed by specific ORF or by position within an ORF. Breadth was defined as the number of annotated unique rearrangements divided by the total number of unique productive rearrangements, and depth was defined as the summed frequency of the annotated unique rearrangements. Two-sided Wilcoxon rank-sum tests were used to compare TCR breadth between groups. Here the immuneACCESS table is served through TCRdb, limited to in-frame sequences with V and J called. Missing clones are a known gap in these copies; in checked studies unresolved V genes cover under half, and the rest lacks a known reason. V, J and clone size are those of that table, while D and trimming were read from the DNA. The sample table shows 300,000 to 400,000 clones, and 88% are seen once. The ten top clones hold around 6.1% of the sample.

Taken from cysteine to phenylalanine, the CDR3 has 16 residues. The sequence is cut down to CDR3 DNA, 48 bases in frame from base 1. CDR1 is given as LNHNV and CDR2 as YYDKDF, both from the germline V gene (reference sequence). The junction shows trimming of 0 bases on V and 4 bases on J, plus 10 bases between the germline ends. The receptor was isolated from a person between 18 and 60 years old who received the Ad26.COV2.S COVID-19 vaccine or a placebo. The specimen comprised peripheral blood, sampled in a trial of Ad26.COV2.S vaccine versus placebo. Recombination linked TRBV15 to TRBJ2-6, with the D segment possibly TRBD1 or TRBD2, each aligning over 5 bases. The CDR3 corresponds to CATSREGVSGANVLTF. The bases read TGTGCCACCAGCAGAGAGGGGGTCTCCGGGGCCAACGTCCTGACTTTC. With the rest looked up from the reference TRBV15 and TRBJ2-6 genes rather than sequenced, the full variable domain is DAMVIQNPRYQVTQFGKPVTLSCSQTLNHNVMYWYQQKSSQAPKLLFHYYDKDFNNEADTPDNFQSRRPNTSFCFLDIRSPGLGDTAMYLCATSREGVSGANVLTFGAGSRLTVL.